Below, 14 T cell receptor beta chains from the same sample are listed, as sequenced in a study of T cells in Graves' hyperthyroidism and ophthalmopathy. TCR beta CDR3 regions were amplified from RNA transcripts. Initially, a first-round RT-PCR of the TCR CDR3 employed the HTBI primer set. TCRdb processed the multiplex PCR reads anew with MiXCR; each CDR3 protein has one entry. The sample carries over 700,000 distinct CDR3 sequences, 38% recorded once. What was sequenced was blood. The source is a man aged 18 to 29 with Graves' hyperthyroidism.

The chain combines TRBV7-6 with TRBJ1-1, with D possibly being TRBD1 (6 bases). The CDR3 length is 16 residues. Germline V gene lookup returns CDR1 SGHVS and CDR2 FNYEAQ. The V gene lost 5 bases and the J gene lost 3 bases, with 19 bases spanning the gap. The CDR3 sequence is CASSMGLAGGYTEAFF. The CDR3 region has the DNA TGTGCCAGCAGCATGGGACTAGCGGGGGGCTACACTGAAGCTTTCTTT.

This clonotype was counted many times. The V call is TRBV10-2, the J call TRBJ1-2; tentative D call: TRBD1 (6 bases). V was cut by 4 bases and J by 3 bases, with 9 bases left in between. CDR1 and CDR2 from the germline V gene are WSHSY and SAAADI. The CDR3 has 13 amino acids. Written as DNA, the CDR3 is TGCGCCAGCAGTGTCGCAGGGGACTATGGCTACACCTTC. Its protein product is CASSVAGDYGYTF.

This clonotype has only a few counts. The chain is built from TRBV9 and TRBJ2-7, with D perhaps assigned TRBD1 or TRBD2 (5 bases each). This CDR3 region has 15 residues. CDR1 is SGDLS, CDR2 YYNGEE, per germline. The V gene lost 4 bases and the J gene lost 5 bases, with 19 bases spanning the gap. The CDR3 DNA reads as TGTGCCAGCAGCTCCCCGGCTAGGGGAGAGGACGAGCAGTACTTC. It encodes CASSSPARGEDEQYF.

This clonotype was counted ten times or more. The rearrangement joins TRBV2 to TRBJ1-4; maybe TRBD1 (6 bases). Germline loops: CDR1 SNHLY, CDR2 FYNNEI. Between the trimmed V and J ends, which lost 4 bases and 8 bases, there was a span of 14 bases. The CDR3 loop spans 14 amino acids. The CDR3 region has the DNA TGTGCCAGCAGTGGGGGGGCCGGGGAGGAAAAACTGTTTTTT. Residues: CASSGGAGEEKLFF.

Comment on this clonotype: The junction does not match germline at one end; this may be a read error. The chain employs TRBV10-3 and TRBJ1-5; D is perhaps TRBD1 (6 bases). This CDR3 is 14 amino acids long. The germline V gene has CDR1 ENHRY and CDR2 SYGVKD. The chain's CDR3 is CASSDQGMNQPQHF. CDR3 DNA sequence: TGTGCCAGCAGTGACCAGGGGATGAACCAGCCCCAGCATTTT.

V and J are TRBV6-1 and TRBJ1-5; 8 bases agree with TRBD1. V was pared by 6 bases and J by 6 bases, with 4 bases of the junction left unmatched. CDR3 length: 13 residues. Germline lookup yields CDR1 MNHNS and CDR2 SASEGT. The CDR3 protein is CASSTQGVQPQHF. Written as DNA, the CDR3 is TGTGCCAGCAGCACACAGGGGGTTCAGCCCCAGCATTTT.

This clonotype was seen only a few times. The chain links TRBV7-9 to TRBJ2-7; D is possibly TRBD1 (7 bases). Looked up from germline, CDR1 is SEHNR and CDR2 is FQNEAQ (reference sequence). V dropped 3 bases and J dropped 2 bases, with 14 bases sitting between them. The CDR3 has 15 residues. The CDR3 spells CASSLGRGATYEQYF. In nucleotides, the CDR3 is TGTGCCAGCAGCTTGGGCAGGGGGGCGACCTACGAGCAGTACTTC.

This clonotype was detected ten times or more. V usage is TRBV7-8 and J usage is TRBJ1-5, with D hard to call. The germline V gene encodes CDR1 SGHVS and CDR2 FQNEAQ. The CDR3 totals 14 residues. V was clipped by 9 bases and J by 0 bases, with 12 bases between them. The CDR3 is CASAKQDSNQPQHF. CDR3 in DNA: TGTGCCAGTGCGAAGCAGGATAGCAATCAGCCCCAGCATTTT.

This clonotype was picked up many times. The chain has TRBV19 and TRBJ1-5; the D is unclear. The CDR3 is 14 residues long. Trimming left V 4 bases short and J 3 bases short, with 10 bases between. Per germline, CDR1 LNHDA and CDR2 SQIVND (reference sequence). The chain's CDR3 is CASSTLIANQPQHF. The CDR3 DNA reads as TGTGCCAGTAGTACCCTAATCGCCAATCAGCCCCAGCATTTT.

V usage is TRBV7-2 and J usage is TRBJ1-1; D ambiguous. The CDR3 length is 17 residues. Germline V CDR1 and CDR2: SGHTA, FQGNSA. Trimming pared 1 base from V and 0 bases from J, leaving 15 bases between. The CDR3 DNA reads TGTGCCAGCAGCTTAGGCGGCAGGCGGATCGTGAACACTGAAGCTTTCTTT. This gives the protein CASSLGGRRIVNTEAFF.

The rearrangement uses TRBV10-3 and TRBJ2-7, with D perhaps matching TRBD2 (5 bases). Trimming took 10 bases from V and 0 from J, leaving 16 bases between them. CDR3 size: 14 residues. The germline V gene has CDR1 ENHRY and CDR2 SYGVKD. In nucleotides, the CDR3 is TGTGCCAGCCAGACACCGGGATTCTCCTACGAGCAGTACTTC. This sequence encodes CASQTPGFSYEQYF.

This clonotype came up many times. The CDR3 DNA follows: TGTGCCAGCAGCGTATCGAGCGAAGTGGAGACCCAGTACTTC. It encodes CASSVSSEVETQYF. The chain uses TRBV9 and TRBJ2-5; D is ambiguous. V lost 1 base to trimming and J lost 5 bases, with 12 bases between them. This CDR3 comprises 14 residues. CDR1 and CDR2 (germline): SGDLS, YYNGEE.

The chain has TRBV6-5 and TRBJ1-5; 9 positions agree with TRBD1. The CDR3 consists of 19 residues. J gave up 1 base and V 5 bases, and 15 bases lay outside the gene matches. Germline lookup yields CDR1 MNHEY and CDR2 SVGAGI. CDR3 region: CASSDQGQGRRSSNQPQHF. The CDR3 DNA reads TGTGCCAGCAGTGACCAAGGACAGGGGCGCAGATCGAGCAATCAGCCCCAGCATTTT.

This clonotype appeared many times. The chain combines TRBV7-2 with TRBJ1-5; no clear D gene. The CDR3 spans 15 residues. Trimming took off 1 base at V and 7 bases at J, with 14 bases between the two ends. Per germline, CDR1 SGHTA and CDR2 FQGNSA. The DNA of the CDR3 is TGTGCCAGCAGCTTAGAGCGGGGTACCTTCCAGCCCCAGCATTTT. Protein sequence: CASSLERGTFQPQHF.